The T cell receptor (beta chain) under discussion was sequenced for a study of CD8+ T cells in alopecia areata. Study outcomes and limitations: For patients receiving tofacitinib, scalp clonality and expanded CD8+ clones among the top 100 significantly decreased.

Turning to this clone: Its antigen is unidentified.

The treatment: oral pan-JAK inhibitor, 5-10 mg twice daily. The CDR3 is made up of 13 amino acids. CDR1 is MNHEY and CDR2 is SMNVEV in the germline V gene (reference sequence). Trimming at V came to 8 bases and at J to 5 bases, leaving 9 bases not matched to a gene. RNA extraction and reverse transcription yielded cDNA as sequencing template. The assay was immunoSEQ multiplex PCR, and TCRdb's table has in-frame clones only and misses some. This sample has around 270,000 clones, with over 45% found just once. The chain has TRBV27 and TRBJ2-7; TRBD1 aligns across 7 bases. The source was CD4+ T cells sorted from blood, collected at week 24, from a patient treated with tofacitinib. This clonotype originated in a human donor with alopecia areata. The CDR3 loop is CASPTPGQHEQYF. DNA of the CDR3: TGTGCCAGCCCCACCCCGGGACAGCACGAGCAGTACTTC.